What follows are 20 T cell receptor beta chains derived from one specimen sequenced in a study of T cells in localized non-small cell lung cancer (TCRdb year 2020). The receptor library was made with the immunoSEQ multiplex PCR assay. What TCRdb holds here is the immuneACCESS table cut down to in-frame rearrangements. Part of the clones is not present; checked against another copy, under half of the missing clones reflect an unresolved V gene, and the others are unexplained. The sample yields fewer than 40,000 clones; roughly 86% were counted once. The ten largest clones add up to 4% to 5% of the sample. The material was peripheral blood mononuclear cells, obtained before any cancer treatment. These receptors all stem from a woman aged 40 to 75 with stage III lung adenocarcinoma.

The rearrangement uses TRBV18 and TRBJ2-7; 12 nucleotides align to TRBD1. Per germline, CDR1 KGHSH and CDR2 LQKENI. The CDR3 has 16 amino acids. The V and J ends lost 0 bases and 9 bases, in that order; junction bases with no gene match: 9. The CDR3 loop reads CASSPPLGTGGARQYF. The CDR3 DNA sequence: TGTGCCAGCTCACCACCTTTAGGGACAGGGGGCGCGCGGCAGTACTTC.

This rearrangement joins TRBV4-1 to TRBJ2-1; D gene unclear. Trimming pared 1 base from V and 2 bases from J, leaving 12 bases between. Germline V lookup: CDR1 MGHRA, CDR2 YSYEKL. The CDR3 consists of 16 residues. The CDR3 loop is CASSQVDLVTYNEQFF. The CDR3 DNA sequence: TGCGCCAGCAGCCAAGTGGATTTGGTAACCTACAATGAGCAGTTCTTC.

V usage is TRBV5-1 and J usage is TRBJ1-2; the match to TRBD1 covers 9 bases. The germline gives CDR1 SGHRS, CDR2 YFSETQ. The CDR3 loop spans 14 amino acids. With V trimmed by 0 bases and J by 7 bases, 4 bases remained unmatched. CDR3 nucleotide sequence: TGCGCCAGCAGCTTGGACCCGACAGGGGGTGGCTACACCTTC. This codes for CASSLDPTGGGYTF.

V is TRBV5-4 and J is TRBJ1-2; no firm D call. V was cut by 5 bases and J by 8 bases, with 13 bases left in between. CDR3 length equals 12 residues. Germline CDR1 SGHNT, CDR2 YYREEE (reference sequence). The CDR3 sequence: CASRREGQGYTF. The CDR3 coding sequence is TGTGCCAGCAGGAGGGAAGGGCAAGGCTACACCTTC.

The chain carries TRBV2 and TRBJ2-3, with TRBD2 matching 11 bases. CDR1 is SNHLY, CDR2 FYNNEI, per germline. The CDR3 covers 16 residues. V lost 6 bases to trimming and J lost 10 bases; unmatched junction nucleotides: 15. CDR3 DNA sequence: TGTGCCAGCAGCATATTCGGGACTAGCGGTACCCAGGCGCAGTATTTT. Protein: CASSIFGTSGTQAQYF.

The genes are TRBV6-5 and TRBJ1-5; TRBD1 is a possible D gene (5 bases). The V gene lost 2 bases and the J gene lost 7 bases, with 12 bases spanning the gap. The CDR3 extends over 14 amino acids. Germline V CDR1 and CDR2: MNHEY, SVGAGI. CDR3 region: CASSYRRGGQPQHF. DNA for the CDR3: TGTGCCAGCAGTTACCGGAGGGGTGGCCAGCCCCAGCATTTT.

The chain employs TRBV19 and TRBJ2-3; no definite D call. The CDR3 consists of 12 residues. The V and J ends lost 2 bases and 4 bases respectively, with 4 bases between them. Germline assignment: CDR1 LNHDA and CDR2 SQIVND (reference sequence). In DNA form, the CDR3 reads TGTGCCAGTAGTATATCCCCAGATACGCAGTATTTT. Translated: CASSISPDTQYF.

The chain couples TRBV5-4 to TRBJ2-1; TRBD2 might be the D (6 bases). The CDR3 runs 13 residues. The germline CDR1 and CDR2 sequences are SGHNT and YYREEE (reference sequence). V lost 4 bases and J 5 bases, leaving 10 bases between the germline ends. This chain's CDR3 is CASSQDYNNEQFF. The CDR3, as DNA: TGTGCCAGCAGCCAGGACTACAACAATGAGCAGTTCTTC.

The chain recombines TRBV6-1 with TRBJ1-6; TRBD1 is a possible D gene (6 bases). Trimming stripped 2 bases from V and 4 bases from J, with 12 bases between. Germline CDR1 is MNHNS and CDR2 is SASEGT. CDR3 length: 16 residues. The CDR3 region is CASSESGVWYNSPLHF. DNA of the CDR3: TGTGCCAGCAGTGAATCAGGGGTCTGGTATAATTCACCCCTCCACTTT.

The V and J genes are TRBV28 and TRBJ1-1, with a possible D match to TRBD1 (5 bases). V shed 10 bases and J shed 5 bases, with 17 bases lying between them. Germline values: CDR1 MDHEN, CDR2 SYDVKM. This CDR3 has 13 residues. The CDR3 loop reads CATHRGEGTEAFF. CDR3 DNA: TGTGCCACCCATAGAGGGGAGGGGACTGAAGCTTTCTTT.

The V and J genes are TRBV9 and TRBJ2-3, with D maybe TRBD2 (6 bases). Trimming took off 0 bases at V and 1 base at J, with 24 bases between the two ends. This CDR3 comprises 20 residues. The germline V gene has CDR1 SGDLS and CDR2 YYNGEE. The CDR3 DNA reads as TGTGCCAGCAGCGTAGCTACTCGGGCTAGCGCGCTACTAGGCACAGATACGCAGTATTTT. This codes for CASSVATRASALLGTDTQYF. Full variable domain (rest looked up from reference TRBV9 and TRBJ2-3): DSGVTQTPKHLITATGQRVTLRCSPRSGDLSVYWYQQSLDQGLQFLIQYYNGEERAKGNILERFSAQQFPDLHSELNLSSLELGDSALYFCASSVATRASALLGTDTQYFGPGTRLTVL.

V and J are TRBV30 and TRBJ1-1; no firm D call. Germline-derived CDR1 and CDR2 are GTSNPN and SVGIG (reference sequence). This CDR3 has 14 residues. V shed 4 bases and J shed 1 base, with 13 bases lying between them. The CDR3 protein is CAWMTKGGNTEAFF. The CDR3 nucleotides read TGTGCCTGGATGACAAAGGGTGGGAACACTGAAGCTTTCTTT.

The chain combines TRBV14 with TRBJ1-1; D remains unclear. The CDR3 loop spans 13 amino acids. Germline CDR1 reads SGHDN; CDR2 reads FVKESK. V lost 5 bases, J lost 10 bases, and 17 bases lay in between. The CDR3 nucleotides read TGTGCCAGCAGCGTTAACCCTGGGTTGAGAGCTTTCTTT. Its protein is CASSVNPGLRAFF.

V gene TRBV7-7 combines with J gene TRBJ2-7; no reliable D call. The CDR3 has 14 residues. The germline V and J ends were trimmed by 0 bases and 7 bases, with 13 bases remaining between them. Germline values: CDR1 SSHAT, CDR2 FNYEAQ (reference sequence). CDR3 in amino acids: CASSLAFPGMEQYF. In DNA, the CDR3 is TGTGCCAGCAGCTTAGCCTTCCCGGGTATGGAGCAGTACTTC.

V is TRBV13 and J is TRBJ2-5; 8 bases fit TRBD1. In germline, CDR1 is PRHDT, CDR2 FYEKMQ (reference sequence). V trimming: 5 bases; J trimming: 4 bases; junction bases outside the gene matches: 3. The CDR3 has 13 residues. The CDR3 reads CASSPQGGETQYF. The CDR3 DNA reads as TGTGCCAGCAGCCCACAGGGGGGAGAGACCCAGTACTTC.

Points on this clone: One end of the junction is discordant with germline, which a read error may explain. This sequence joins TRBV2 and TRBJ2-5; D not resolved. The CDR3 is made up of 12 amino acids. Germline CDR1 and CDR2: SNHLY and FYNNEI. The CDR3 sequence is CASRPLQEAQYF. The DNA of the CDR3 is TGTGCCAGCAGACCGCTCCAAGAGGCCCAGTACTTC.

The V call is TRBV7-2, the J call TRBJ2-1; 7 bases fit TRBD2. After removal of 4 bases from V and 7 bases from J, the junction contained 19 bases not matched to a gene. The CDR3 is 18 amino acids. Germline values: CDR1 SGHTA, CDR2 FQGNSA. CDR3 sequence: CASSSPLGSGGLGNEQFF. The CDR3 coding sequence is TGTGCCAGCAGCTCCCCCCTCGGATCGGGGGGATTGGGAAATGAGCAGTTCTTC.

This rearrangement joins TRBV28 to TRBJ1-5; no clear D. V was shortened by 2 bases and J by 0 bases, with 11 bases between the two germline ends. Germline loops: CDR1 MDHEN, CDR2 SYDVKM. CDR3 size: 16 residues. The chain's CDR3 is CASSLRQYNSNQPQHF. The CDR3 DNA sequence: TGTGCCAGCAGTTTAAGGCAGTACAATAGCAATCAGCCCCAGCATTTT.

The chain combines TRBV29-1 with TRBJ1-1, with a possible D match to TRBD1 (6 bases). Per the germline V gene, CDR1 is SQVTM and CDR2 is ANQGSEA. V shed 7 bases and J shed 1 base, with 10 bases lying between them. This CDR3 is built from 12 residues. CDR3 sequence: CSGQQGNTEAFF. CDR3 nucleotide sequence: TGCAGCGGTCAACAGGGGAACACTGAAGCTTTCTTT.

J is TRBJ2-5 and V is TRBV11-2; 9 bases align to TRBD2. The CDR3 loop spans 16 amino acids. Looked up from germline, CDR1 is SGHAT and CDR2 is FQNNGV. The junction had 12 bases not matched to a gene; V was cut back by 5 bases and J by 5 bases. The CDR3 reads CASSPPPSSGVETQYF. Here the CDR3 DNA reads TGTGCCAGCAGCCCTCCCCCCTCTAGCGGGGTTGAGACCCAGTACTTC.